This T cell receptor (beta chain) stems from a study of shared clonotypes between healthy human individuals. Deep-level settings were used for running the assay. Repertoires were generated with immunoSEQ multiplex PCR, while TCRdb's copy carries only in-frame clones and drops some. The sample carries 2 million to 3 million clones, approximately 92% recorded once. Germline CDR1 and CDR2: LNHDA and SQIVND (reference sequence). The CDR3 runs 15 residues. V gave up 8 bases and J gave up 5 bases; unmatched junction bases: 13. This sequence joins TRBV19 and TRBJ2-5; 8 bases line up with TRBD1. Sequenced material: naive CD4+ T cells sorted from blood. The subset: CD45RA+ positively selected. The source is a man younger than 35 in good health. CDR3 in amino acids: CASGDRLTTVETQYF. The DNA of the CDR3 is TGTGCCAGTGGGGACAGGTTAACTACTGTGGAGACCCAGTACTTC. Supplemented by reference TRBV19 and TRBJ2-5, the full variable domain reads DGGITQSPKYLFRKEGQNVTLSCEQNLNHDAMYWYRQDPGQGLRLIYYSQIVNDFQKGDIAEGYSVSREKKESFPLTVTSAQKNPTAFYLCASGDRLTTVETQYFGPGTRLLVL.